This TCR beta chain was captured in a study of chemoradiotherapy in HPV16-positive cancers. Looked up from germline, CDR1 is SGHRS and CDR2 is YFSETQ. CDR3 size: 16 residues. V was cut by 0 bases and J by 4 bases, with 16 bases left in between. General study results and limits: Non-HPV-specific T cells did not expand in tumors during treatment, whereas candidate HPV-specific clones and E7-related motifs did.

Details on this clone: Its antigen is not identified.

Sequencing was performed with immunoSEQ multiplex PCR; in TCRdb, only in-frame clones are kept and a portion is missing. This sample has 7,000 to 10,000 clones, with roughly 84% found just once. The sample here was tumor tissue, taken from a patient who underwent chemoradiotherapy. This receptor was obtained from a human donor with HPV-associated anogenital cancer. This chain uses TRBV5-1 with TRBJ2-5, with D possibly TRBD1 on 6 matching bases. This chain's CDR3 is CASSLGSTGNGETQYF. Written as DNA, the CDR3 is TGCGCCAGCAGCTTGGGGTCAACAGGGAATGGAGAGACCCAGTACTTC.